This TCR beta chain was sequenced for a study of T cells expressing NK-cell markers. Study-level background: TCR beta repertoires came from sorted CD3+CD56+NKG2C+, CD3+CD56+NKG2C- and CD3+CD56-NKG2C+ T cells. Just one sequenced donor of eight was HCMV-seronegative, while seven were seropositive. Study-wide results and caveats: Researchers report these clonotypes also headed the CD3+CD56-NKG2C+ fraction in a handful of donors.

With respect to this clonotype: Its antigen remains unidentified.

The CDR3 runs 14 residues. CDR1 is SGHTA, CDR2 FQGNSA, per germline. TCR beta cDNA was made by 5'RACE template switching with UMIs. From its re-call of the 5' RACE reads, TCRdb lists each CDR3 protein once, without DNA. In total, the table holds some 150,000 distinct CDR3 sequences. This receptor was obtained from a man aged 18 to 29 in good health. V gene TRBV7-2 combines with J gene TRBJ2-1; as DNA is missing, the TRBD1 call by TCRdb cannot be tested. Sequencing was performed on blood T cells: a sorted CD56 or NKG2C T cell subset, CD4+ or CD8+ T cells, or bulk PBMC T cells (not recorded which). The CDR3 region is CASSLTGSNNEQFF.